The TCR beta chain described here comes from a study of CD8 T cells in ankylosing spondylitis. Overall study findings and caveats: For ankylosing spondylitis blood, a TCR beta motif of fewer than 10 highly homologous variants appeared characteristic.

This clonotype came up many times. Its specificity is unknown. From the 5' RACE reads, TCRdb called clonotypes with MiXCR, one entry per CDR3 protein. This sample has roughly 440,000 distinct CDR3 sequences, with about a sixth found just once. The CDR3 length is 15 residues. V was cut by 2 bases and J by 3 bases, with 14 bases left in between. CDR1 is MNHEY, CDR2 SMNVEV, per germline (reference sequence). The source material was blood, either unsorted or a sorted T cell fraction (not recorded which). The sequence came from a male donor with ankylosing spondylitis. V and J are TRBV27 and TRBJ2-7, with D maybe TRBD1 (8 bases). The CDR3 DNA reads TGTGCCAGCAGTTTAAGGGGGGGACAGGTCTACGAGCAGTACTTC. It is translated as CASSLRGGQVYEQYF.